This T cell receptor beta chain was identified in a study of T-cell memory formation after mild COVID-19. As for the study in general: Among the donors, TCR clusters were largely specific to each donor. Whole-study results and caveats: Later expanders leaned toward CD4+, whereas clones contracting from day 15 to 85 were balanced CD4/CD8. Mostly located in CM and EM were contracting CD4+ clones, with contracting CD8+ clones located in EMRA.

TCRdb called the 5' RACE reads again in MiXCR, with one record for every CDR3 protein. The data contain 350,000 to 500,000 distinct CDR3 sequences, about a quarter of them singletons. This clonotype showed up just a few times. Its antigen is unidentified. Trimming removed 5 bases from V and 5 bases from J; junction bases left unmatched: 7. Germline V lookup: CDR1 SGHDT, CDR2 YYEEEE. The CDR3 contains 14 residues. Sequencing input: PBMCs or a T cell subset sorted from them (not recorded which). The genes are TRBV5-6 and TRBJ2-3, with 8 bases fitting TRBD2. The origin of this receptor is an adult woman who had mild COVID-19 (a few samples of this study predate the infection). Cell type and time point are not known. The CDR3 spells CASRKAGGVDTQYF. DNA for the CDR3: TGTGCCAGCAGGAAGGCGGGAGGTGTAGATACGCAGTATTTT.